This T cell receptor (beta chain) was sequenced in a study of T cell responses to AZD1222 COVID-19 vaccine. A note on this clone: Its antigen is as yet unknown.

The study's findings and limits: After two AZD1222 doses, spike-specific TCR breadth and depth rose versus day 0. Spike regions recognized by vaccine-associated CD4 TCRs spanned the protein, led by 160-218 and 743-854. Seropositive status at baseline applied to only five or six AZD1222 recipients.

V dropped 7 bases and J dropped 8; count of bases not matched to a gene: 11. The CDR3 covers 14 residues. The germline CDR1 and CDR2 sequences are LNHDA and SQIVND (reference sequence). Data came from immunoSEQ multiplex PCR; TCRdb stores just in-frame clones and leaves some out. The sample lists more than 65,000 clones; around 85% were seen once. The chain carries TRBV19 and TRBJ2-1; 7 nucleotides align to TRBD1. This receptor was obtained from an adult who received the AZD1222 COVID-19 vaccine. This specimen was peripheral blood, taken 28 days after the second AZD1222 dose. The CDR3 DNA follows: TGTGCCAGTAATGCTGAGACAGGGCGCCATGAGCAGTTCTTC. Protein sequence: CASNAETGRHEQFF.